These T cell receptor beta chains were read from a single sample in a study of T-cell reconstitution after alpha-beta-depleted transplantation in children. One entry per CDR3 protein results from TCRdb running MiXCR on the PCR reads. The sample has about 340,000 distinct CDR3 sequences; roughly 15% are singletons. Source: PBMCs, mostly from graft donor cells, taken 360 days after TCRalphabeta/CD19-depleted stem cell transplant. The receptors here all came from a male patient aged 2-15 years who had a stem cell transplant for acute lymphoblastic leukemia, so the T cells may come from the graft donor. Each CDR3 is given without its conserved first and last residue. The order of the fields is V gene, clone size, J gene, CDR3 protein. Not every row has a clone size; where given, it reads once, few, many or a size class.

V gene: TRBV7-6; clone size: few; J gene: TRBJ2-5; CDR3 protein: ASSLSPGQGETQY
V gene: TRBV29-1; clone size: many; J gene: TRBJ2-7; CDR3 protein: SVSGEGGPYEQY
V gene: TRBV4-1; clone size: -; J gene: TRBJ2-7; CDR3 protein: ASSQMGEYEQY
V gene: TRBV3-1; clone size: few; J gene: TRBJ2-2; CDR3 protein: ASSRLGGAGELF
V gene: TRBV20-1; clone size: few; J gene: TRBJ2-1; CDR3 protein: SASYDSRSYNEQF
V gene: TRBV29-1; clone size: few; J gene: TRBJ2-7; CDR3 protein: SVWTGRNYEQY
V gene: TRBV29-1; clone size: many; J gene: TRBJ2-5; CDR3 protein: SVPRREAASLKETQY
V gene: TRBV5-1; clone size: -; J gene: TRBJ2-5; CDR3 protein: ASSFLGTGKETQY
V gene: TRBV7-9; clone size: few; J gene: TRBJ1-2; CDR3 protein: ASSLAAPGAGYT
V gene: TRBV10-3; clone size: few; J gene: TRBJ2-3; CDR3 protein: AISLGQGEADTQY
V gene: TRBV9; clone size: many; J gene: TRBJ2-5; CDR3 protein: ASSVSSGWETQY
V gene: TRBV20-1; clone size: -; J gene: TRBJ1-1; CDR3 protein: SAKGASLNTEAF
V gene: TRBV5-1; clone size: many; J gene: TRBJ2-3; CDR3 protein: ASAWEVTDTQY
V gene: TRBV28; clone size: -; J gene: TRBJ2-5; CDR3 protein: ASSSLLSPPRDQY
V gene: TRBV11-2; clone size: few; J gene: TRBJ2-2; CDR3 protein: ASSLEVGQWATGELF
V gene: TRBV28; clone size: many; J gene: TRBJ2-7; CDR3 protein: ASSGGQPIPYEQY
V gene: TRBV28; clone size: -; J gene: TRBJ1-5; CDR3 protein: ASSLWGLLNQPQH
V gene: TRBV4-1; clone size: -; J gene: TRBJ2-1; CDR3 protein: ASSQDWRNEQF
V gene: TRBV28; clone size: many; J gene: TRBJ2-3; CDR3 protein: AVQTRGDYTDTQY
V gene: TRBV28; clone size: few; J gene: TRBJ2-7; CDR3 protein: ASRSAGGYEQY
V gene: TRBV4-2; clone size: many; J gene: TRBJ2-5; CDR3 protein: ASSQDRWVQETQY
V gene: TRBV3-1; clone size: few; J gene: TRBJ2-5; CDR3 protein: ASSQASGKETQY
V gene: TRBV28; clone size: many; J gene: TRBJ2-7; CDR3 protein: ASSRPQGVFYEQY
V gene: TRBV5-1; clone size: many; J gene: TRBJ2-3; CDR3 protein: ASSLNTGNRADTQY
V gene: TRBV6-1; clone size: -; J gene: TRBJ2-7; CDR3 protein: ASSALEQY
V gene: TRBV20-1; clone size: few; J gene: TRBJ2-7; CDR3 protein: SARVPGTPTYEQY
V gene: TRBV5-1; clone size: -; J gene: TRBJ1-2; CDR3 protein: ASSPSRAFGYT
V gene: TRBV4-1; clone size: few; J gene: TRBJ2-1; CDR3 protein: ASSQGYGYNEQF
V gene: TRBV29-1; clone size: many; J gene: TRBJ2-7; CDR3 protein: SPPETDPKIPYEQY
V gene: TRBV6-2/TRBV6-3; clone size: many; J gene: TRBJ2-5; CDR3 protein: ASSYYAGAPSKREQETQY
V gene: TRBV28; clone size: few; J gene: TRBJ2-7; CDR3 protein: ASSPLWGSQYEQY
V gene: TRBV12-3/TRBV12-4; clone size: many; J gene: TRBJ2-3; CDR3 protein: ASSHPTSGTDTQY
V gene: TRBV20-1; clone size: -; J gene: TRBJ2-7; CDR3 protein: SAGAGSGSYEQY
V gene: TRBV20-1; clone size: few; J gene: TRBJ2-7; CDR3 protein: SASWTSRAYEQY
V gene: TRBV5-6; clone size: -; J gene: TRBJ1-3; CDR3 protein: ASSLADREVNTIY